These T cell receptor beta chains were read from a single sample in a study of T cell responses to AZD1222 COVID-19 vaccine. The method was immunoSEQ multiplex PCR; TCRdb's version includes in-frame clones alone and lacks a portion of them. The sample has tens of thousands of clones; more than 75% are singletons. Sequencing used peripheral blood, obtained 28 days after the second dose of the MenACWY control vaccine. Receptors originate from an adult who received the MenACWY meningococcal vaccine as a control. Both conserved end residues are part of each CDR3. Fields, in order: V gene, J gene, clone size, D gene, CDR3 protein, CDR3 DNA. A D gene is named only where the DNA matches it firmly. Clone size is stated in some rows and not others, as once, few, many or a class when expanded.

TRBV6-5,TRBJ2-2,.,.,CASSLPGDNTGELFF,TGTGCCAGCAGTTTGCCGGGGGACAACACCGGGGAGCTGTTTTTT
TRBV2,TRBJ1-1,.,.,CASSEGDRRDTEAFF,TGTGCCAGCAGTGAAGGGGACCGGCGCGACACTGAAGCTTTCTTT
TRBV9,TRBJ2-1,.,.,CASSLDGGHNEQFF,TGTGCCAGCAGCCTAGACGGGGGACACAATGAGCAGTTCTTC
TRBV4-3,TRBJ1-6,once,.,CASSQDPQSHSPLHF,TGCGCCAGCAGCCAAGATCCGCAGTCTCATTCACCCCTCCACTTT
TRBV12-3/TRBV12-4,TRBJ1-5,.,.,CASSFDRNQPQHF,TGTGCCAGCAGTTTTGACAGAAATCAGCCCCAGCATTTT
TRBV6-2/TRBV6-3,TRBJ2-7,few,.,CASSYLLYEQYF,TGTGCCAGCAGTTACTTACTCTACGAGCAGTACTTC
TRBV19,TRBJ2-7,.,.,CASKDSGQAYEQYF,TGTGCCAGTAAGGACTCGGGGCAGGCATACGAGCAGTACTTC
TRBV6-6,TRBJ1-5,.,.,CASSRGRLDQPQHF,TGTGCCAGCAGCCGGGGCAGGTTAGATCAGCCCCAGCATTTT
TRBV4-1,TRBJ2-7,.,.,CASSPRGGPDYEQYF,TGCGCCAGCAGCCCCAGGGGAGGGCCGGACTACGAGCAGTACTTC
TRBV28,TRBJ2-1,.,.,CASSQDFMTYNEQFF,TGTGCCAGCAGTCAGGACTTCATGACCTACAATGAGCAGTTCTTC
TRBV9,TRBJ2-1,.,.,CASSVLGYSGDEQFF,TGTGCCAGCAGCGTACTCGGGTACTCGGGGGATGAGCAGTTCTTC
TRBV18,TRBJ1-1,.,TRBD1,CASSPPIRDRNTEAFF,TGTGCCAGCTCACCACCGATTCGGGACAGGAACACTGAAGCTTTCTTT
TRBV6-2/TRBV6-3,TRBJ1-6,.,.,CASSYEASSSYNSPLHF,TGTGCCAGCAGTTACGAGGCGAGTAGCTCCTATAATTCACCCCTCCACTTT
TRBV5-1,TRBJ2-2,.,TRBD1,CASSPGTGMNTGELFF,TGCGCCAGCAGCCCGGGGACAGGAATGAACACCGGGGAGCTGTTTTTT
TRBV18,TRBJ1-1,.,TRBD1,CASSQGQLRTEAFF,TGTGCCAGCTCACAGGGACAGCTGAGGACTGAAGCTTTCTTT
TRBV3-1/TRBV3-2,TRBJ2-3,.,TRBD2,CASSQDMAGGGTDTQYF,TGTGCCAGCAGCCAAGATATGGCGGGAGGGGGGACAGATACGCAGTATTTT
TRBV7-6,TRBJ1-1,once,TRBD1,CASSSARQGQAFF,TGTGCCAGCAGCTCCGCCAGACAGGGACAAGCTTTCTTT
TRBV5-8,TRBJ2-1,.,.,CASSWMDGSSYNEQFF,TGTGCCAGCAGCTGGATGGACGGGAGCTCCTACAATGAGCAGTTCTTC
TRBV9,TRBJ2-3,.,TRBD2,CASSVLGLAADTQYF,TGTGCCAGCAGCGTATTAGGGCTAGCGGCAGATACGCAGTATTTT
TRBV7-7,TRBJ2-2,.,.,CASSPHRDLFTGELFF,TGTGCTAGCAGCCCACACCGGGACCTCTTCACCGGGGAGCTGTTTTTT
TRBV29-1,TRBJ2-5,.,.,CSVEEETQYF,TGCAGCGTTGAGGAGGAGACCCAGTACTTC
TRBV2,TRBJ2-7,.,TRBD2,CASRPRVAGGYEQYF,TGTGCCAGCAGGCCCCGGGTAGCGGGCGGCTACGAGCAGTACTTC
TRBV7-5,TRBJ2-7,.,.,CVRSSRTIFGLAGGRSYEQYF,TGTGTCAGAAGCTCACGTACTATTTTTGGGCTAGCGGGGGGCCGCTCCTACGAGCAGTACTTC
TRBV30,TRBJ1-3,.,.,CAWSTADSSGNTIYF,TGTGCCTGGAGTACCGCGGACAGCTCTGGAAACACCATATATTTT
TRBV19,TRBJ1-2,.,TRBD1,CASSVPGQTAGGYTF,TGTGCCAGTAGTGTTCCGGGACAGACTGCGGGTGGCTACACCTTC
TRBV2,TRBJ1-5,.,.,CASSGRVFNQPQHF,TGTGCCAGCAGCGGCAGGGTGTTCAATCAGCCCCAGCATTTT
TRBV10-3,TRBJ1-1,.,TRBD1,CAISQQGRNTEAFF,TGTGCCATCAGCCAACAGGGGAGAAACACTGAAGCTTTCTTT
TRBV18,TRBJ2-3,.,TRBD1,CASSPRGQAGTQYF,TGTGCCAGCTCACCACGGGGACAGGCGGGTACGCAGTATTTT
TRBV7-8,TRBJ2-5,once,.,CASSLGEQETQYF,TGTGCCAGCAGCTTAGGGGAACAAGAGACCCAGTACTTC
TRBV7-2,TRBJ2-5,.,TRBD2,CASSLRSGAKEETQYF,TGTGCCAGCAGCTTACGTAGCGGGGCGAAGGAAGAGACCCAGTACTTC
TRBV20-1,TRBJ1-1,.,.,CSASSELQGVVAEAFF,TGCAGTGCTAGTTCCGAATTACAGGGAGTGGTCGCTGAAGCTTTCTTT
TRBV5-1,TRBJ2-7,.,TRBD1,CASSFGTGFKGDEQYF,TGCGCCAGCAGCTTCGGGACAGGGTTTAAAGGGGACGAGCAGTACTTC
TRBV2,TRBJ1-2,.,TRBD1,CASGTDPNYGYTF,TGTGCCAGCGGGACAGACCCTAACTATGGCTACACCTTC
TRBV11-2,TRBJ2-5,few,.,CASTVAVQETQYF,TGTGCCAGCACGGTTGCAGTCCAAGAGACCCAGTACTTC
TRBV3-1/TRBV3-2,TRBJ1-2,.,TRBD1,CASSDGTGWRSGYTF,TGTGCCAGCAGTGATGGGACAGGGTGGCGCAGCGGCTACACCTTC
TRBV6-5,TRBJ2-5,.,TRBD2,CASGKLAGGPETQYF,TGTGCCAGCGGGAAACTAGCGGGAGGACCAGAGACCCAGTACTTC
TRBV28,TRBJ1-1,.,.,CASTYQKRAFF,TGTGCCAGCACCTATCAAAAGAGAGCTTTCTTT
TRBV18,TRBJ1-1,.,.,CASSPEEYTEAFF,TGTGCCAGCTCACCAGAGGAATACACTGAAGCTTTCTTT
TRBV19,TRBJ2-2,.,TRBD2,CASSRRGGRADANTGELFF,TGTGCCAGTAGCCGACGGGGGGGAAGGGCTGACGCGAACACCGGGGAGCTGTTTTTT
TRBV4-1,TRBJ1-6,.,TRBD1,CASSQPQGSPLHF,TGCGCCAGCAGCCAACCACAGGGGTCACCCCTCCACTTT
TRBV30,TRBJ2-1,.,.,CAWSVSRSSSYNEQFF,TGTGCCTGGAGTGTTAGTAGGTCGAGCTCCTACAATGAGCAGTTCTTC
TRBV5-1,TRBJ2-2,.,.,CASSLGLAGELFF,TGCGCCAGCAGCTTGGGGCTAGCCGGGGAGCTGTTTTTT
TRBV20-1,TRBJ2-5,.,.,CSASARETQYF,TGCAGTGCTTCAGCACGGGAGACCCAGTACTTC
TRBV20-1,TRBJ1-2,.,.,CSARGWYTF,TGCAGTGCTAGAGGCTGGTACACCTTC
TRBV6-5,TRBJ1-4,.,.,CASSYSAGAGEKLFF,TGTGCCAGCAGTTACTCGGCAGGGGCAGGTGAAAAACTGTTTTTT
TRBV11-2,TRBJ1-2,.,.,CASSLDLDSYGYTF,TGTGCCAGCAGCTTAGATTTGGACAGCTATGGCTACACCTTC